This TCR beta chain was recovered during a study of T cells in Graves' hyperthyroidism and ophthalmopathy. Overall study context: Peripheral blood samples were taken at initial diagnosis, prior to any treatment. The study, taken as a whole, reports: Researchers found most expanded thyroid clonotypes above 0.001 in blood as well.

Fresh peripheral blood, approximately 9.1 ml, was the source of the PBMCs. Trimming cost V 2 bases and J 8 bases, with 7 bases left between them. Germline V lookup: CDR1 MGHRA, CDR2 YSYEKL. This CDR3 has 13 amino acids. RNA transcripts served as the template for amplifying TCR beta CDR3 regions. The HTBI primer set drove a first-round RT-PCR of the TCR CDR3. A single record per CDR3 protein comes from TCRdb applying MiXCR to the multiplex PCR reads. The data contain around 520,000 distinct CDR3 sequences, around 22% of them singletons. This clonotype was observed many times. What it binds is unknown. J is TRBJ1-6 and V is TRBV4-1; D unresolved. The TCR originated in a woman under 40 with Graves' ophthalmopathy. Material: blood. CDR3 nucleotides: TGCGCCAGCAGCCAACTACAAGATTCACCCCTCCACTTT. Translating gives CASSQLQDSPLHF.